Listed below are T cell receptor beta chains from one sample, sequenced in a study of blood T cell repertoires in COVID-19. Profiling relied on immunoSEQ multiplex PCR, and the TCRdb table lists in-frame clones only, not all of them. Of approximately 170,000 clones detected, roughly nine tenths appear once; the ten largest clones hold about 18%. The sample was peripheral blood. Receptors were obtained from a man aged 60 to 69 with active or convalescent COVID-19. Each CDR3 is given with its conserved first and last residue. A D gene is named only where the DNA matches it firmly. Clone size is shown for a subset of rows, as once, few, many or a class of expanded clone.

J gene: TRBJ1-5; D gene: .; V gene: TRBV2; clone size: few; CDR3 protein: CASSVGVNQPQHF; CDR3 DNA: TGTGCCAGCAGTGTCGGGGTCAATCAGCCCCAGCATTTT
J gene: TRBJ1-1; D gene: TRBD1; V gene: TRBV11-2; clone size: .; CDR3 protein: CASSFDRTGGRYTEAFF; CDR3 DNA: TGTGCCAGCAGCTTCGATAGGACAGGGGGCAGGTACACTGAAGCTTTCTTT
J gene: TRBJ1-4; D gene: .; V gene: TRBV6-1; clone size: .; CDR3 protein: CASSGRVGTNEKLFF; CDR3 DNA: TGTGCCAGCAGTGGCAGGGTTGGGACTAATGAAAAACTGTTTTTT
J gene: TRBJ2-1; D gene: TRBD2; V gene: TRBV10-1; clone size: .; CDR3 protein: CASSPGTSDGNEQFF; CDR3 DNA: TGCGCCAGCAGTCCCGGGACTAGCGATGGCAATGAGCAGTTCTTC
J gene: TRBJ2-3; D gene: .; V gene: TRBV7-7; clone size: .; CDR3 protein: CASSSGPTDTQYF; CDR3 DNA: TGTGCCAGCAGCTCTGGCCCGACAGATACGCAGTATTTT
J gene: TRBJ1-5; D gene: TRBD1; V gene: TRBV30; clone size: .; CDR3 protein: CAWSGQANQPQHF; CDR3 DNA: TGTGCCTGGTCCGGACAGGCCAATCAGCCCCAGCATTTT
J gene: TRBJ1-3; D gene: .; V gene: TRBV19; clone size: .; CDR3 protein: CASSTLTGSAGNTIYF; CDR3 DNA: TGTGCCAGTAGTACCCTAACAGGGTCGGCTGGAAACACCATATATTTT
J gene: TRBJ1-5; D gene: .; V gene: TRBV19; clone size: .; CDR3 protein: CASSVLQGPVNQPQHF; CDR3 DNA: TGTGCCAGTAGTGTCCTACAGGGACCGGTTAATCAGCCCCAGCATTTT
J gene: TRBJ2-5; D gene: .; V gene: TRBV5-1; clone size: .; CDR3 protein: CASSFSQVQETQYF; CDR3 DNA: TGCGCCAGCAGCTTTAGTCAGGTACAAGAGACCCAGTACTTC
J gene: TRBJ2-3; D gene: .; V gene: TRBV7-2; clone size: .; CDR3 protein: CASSLGQGIDTQYF; CDR3 DNA: TGTGCCAGCAGCTTAGGGCAGGGGATAGATACGCAGTATTTT
J gene: TRBJ1-2; D gene: TRBD1; V gene: TRBV11-2; clone size: few; CDR3 protein: CASSLPRDRGYGYTF; CDR3 DNA: TGTGCCAGCAGCTTACCCCGGGACAGGGGCTATGGCTACACCTTC
J gene: TRBJ1-2; D gene: TRBD1; V gene: TRBV12-3/TRBV12-4; clone size: .; CDR3 protein: CASSLGQGGGYTF; CDR3 DNA: TGTGCCAGCAGTTTAGGACAGGGAGGTGGCTACACCTTC
J gene: TRBJ2-2; D gene: TRBD1; V gene: TRBV7-9; clone size: .; CDR3 protein: CASSLGQGATGELFF; CDR3 DNA: TGTGCCAGCAGCTTAGGGCAGGGGGCGACCGGGGAGCTGTTTTTT
J gene: TRBJ1-1; D gene: .; V gene: TRBV5-1; clone size: .; CDR3 protein: CASSWAGDTEAFF; CDR3 DNA: TGCGCCAGCAGCTGGGCAGGGGACACTGAAGCTTTCTTT
J gene: TRBJ1-2; D gene: .; V gene: TRBV6-1; clone size: .; CDR3 protein: CASSEILGPGSNYGYTF; CDR3 DNA: TGTGCCAGCAGTGAGATCTTGGGTCCAGGGTCCAACTATGGCTACACCTTC
J gene: TRBJ2-5; D gene: .; V gene: TRBV4-1; clone size: once; CDR3 protein: CASSQDKGGRETQYF; CDR3 DNA: TGCGCCAGCAGCCAAGACAAGGGGGGGCGCGAGACCCAGTACTTC
J gene: TRBJ1-1; D gene: TRBD1; V gene: TRBV2; clone size: .; CDR3 protein: CASRVGQGSTEAFF; CDR3 DNA: TGTGCCAGCAGGGTCGGACAGGGGAGCACTGAAGCTTTCTTT
J gene: TRBJ2-7; D gene: .; V gene: TRBV21-1; clone size: .; CDR3 protein: CASTSTGTGVSYEQYF; CDR3 DNA: TGTGCCAGCACTTCAACCGGGACAGGGGTCTCCTACGAGCAGTACTTC
J gene: TRBJ1-5; D gene: .; V gene: TRBV7-8; clone size: .; CDR3 protein: CASSPERSRPQHF; CDR3 DNA: TGTGCCAGCAGCCCCGAACGGTCACGGCCCCAGCATTTT
J gene: TRBJ1-1; D gene: .; V gene: TRBV6-5; clone size: .; CDR3 protein: CASRGRTEAFF; CDR3 DNA: TGTGCCAGCAGGGGGCGGACTGAAGCTTTCTTT
J gene: TRBJ2-3; D gene: TRBD2; V gene: TRBV9; clone size: few; CDR3 protein: CASSAPTSGRAGVADTQYF; CDR3 DNA: TGTGCCAGCAGCGCACCAACTAGCGGGAGGGCCGGCGTAGCAGATACGCAGTATTTT
J gene: TRBJ1-2; D gene: .; V gene: TRBV3-1/TRBV3-2; clone size: .; CDR3 protein: CASSHSERTRVYGYTF; CDR3 DNA: TGTGCCAGCAGCCACTCCGAAAGGACAAGGGTCTATGGCTACACCTTC
J gene: TRBJ1-5; D gene: TRBD1; V gene: TRBV24-1; clone size: .; CDR3 protein: CATSDRTGNQPQHF; CDR3 DNA: TGTGCCACCAGTGATAGGACAGGGAATCAGCCCCAGCATTTT
J gene: TRBJ2-5; D gene: .; V gene: TRBV30; clone size: .; CDR3 protein: CAWSRGETQYF; CDR3 DNA: TGTGCCTGGAGTCGGGGGGAGACCCAGTACTTC
J gene: TRBJ1-3; D gene: .; V gene: TRBV11-2; clone size: .; CDR3 protein: CASSLVQGHSGNTIYF; CDR3 DNA: TGTGCCAGCAGCTTAGTGCAGGGCCACTCTGGAAACACCATATATTTT
J gene: TRBJ1-2; D gene: TRBD1; V gene: TRBV27; clone size: .; CDR3 protein: CASSLLTAGTGVGYTF; CDR3 DNA: TGTGCCAGCAGTTTACTCACCGCCGGGACAGGGGTTGGCTACACCTTC
J gene: TRBJ2-5; D gene: .; V gene: TRBV5-1; clone size: .; CDR3 protein: CASSPGSEETQYF; CDR3 DNA: TGCGCCAGCAGCCCCGGGTCCGAAGAGACCCAGTACTTC
J gene: TRBJ1-2; D gene: TRBD1; V gene: TRBV3-1/TRBV3-2; clone size: .; CDR3 protein: CASGQGTGYGYTF; CDR3 DNA: TGTGCCAGCGGACAGGGGACCGGCTATGGCTACACCTTC
J gene: TRBJ1-1; D gene: TRBD1; V gene: TRBV27; clone size: .; CDR3 protein: CASRKAGTVNTEAFF; CDR3 DNA: TGTGCCAGCAGAAAAGCCGGGACAGTAAACACTGAAGCTTTCTTT
J gene: TRBJ2-7; D gene: .; V gene: TRBV7-2; clone size: .; CDR3 protein: CASSPPRRPAYEQYF; CDR3 DNA: TGTGCCAGCAGCCCCCCCCGGCGGCCAGCCTACGAGCAGTACTTC
J gene: TRBJ1-5; D gene: .; V gene: TRBV19; clone size: .; CDR3 protein: CASTDSGLGGNQPQHF; CDR3 DNA: TGTGCCAGTACGGACAGCGGACTGGGGGGCAATCAGCCCCAGCATTTT
J gene: TRBJ2-3; D gene: TRBD2; V gene: TRBV18; clone size: once; CDR3 protein: CASSPLGGRAGYTQYF; CDR3 DNA: TGTGCCAGCTCACCACTTGGAGGGAGGGCCGGGTATACGCAGTATTTT
J gene: TRBJ1-4; D gene: TRBD1; V gene: TRBV6-5; clone size: .; CDR3 protein: CATKDRDREKLFF; CDR3 DNA: TGTGCCACCAAAGACAGGGATCGGGAAAAACTGTTTTTT
J gene: TRBJ1-2; D gene: .; V gene: TRBV29-1; clone size: .; CDR3 protein: CSVDRGGYTF; CDR3 DNA: TGCAGCGTTGACAGGGGAGGCTACACCTTC
J gene: TRBJ2-2; D gene: TRBD2; V gene: TRBV3-1/TRBV3-2; clone size: once; CDR3 protein: CASSQGTSGVGVTGELFF; CDR3 DNA: TGTGCCAGCAGCCAAGGAACTAGCGGCGTTGGGGTCACCGGGGAGCTGTTTTTT
J gene: TRBJ1-5; D gene: TRBD1; V gene: TRBV7-9; clone size: once; CDR3 protein: CASSLTGTGQWDNQPQHF; CDR3 DNA: TGTGCCAGCAGCCTTACCGGGACAGGTCAGTGGGACAATCAGCCCCAGCATTTT
J gene: TRBJ1-1; D gene: TRBD1; V gene: TRBV7-8; clone size: .; CDR3 protein: CASSARQGGREAFF; CDR3 DNA: TGTGCCAGCAGCGCTCGCCAGGGGGGACGGGAAGCTTTCTTT
J gene: TRBJ2-1; D gene: TRBD1; V gene: TRBV24-1; clone size: .; CDR3 protein: CATSDTRDRGGHEQFF; CDR3 DNA: TGTGCCACCAGTGATACCCGGGACAGGGGTGGCCATGAGCAGTTCTTC
J gene: TRBJ2-6; D gene: TRBD1; V gene: TRBV2; clone size: .; CDR3 protein: CASSSQGAGANVLTF; CDR3 DNA: TGTGCCAGCAGTTCTCAGGGGGCTGGGGCCAACGTCCTGACTTTC
J gene: TRBJ1-4; D gene: TRBD1; V gene: TRBV4-2; clone size: .; CDR3 protein: CASSQARGTGGASNEKLFF; CDR3 DNA: TGTGCCAGCAGCCAAGCCCGGGGGACAGGGGGCGCTTCTAATGAAAAACTGTTTTTT